This T cell receptor (beta chain) is from a study of cytotoxic CD8 clonotypes in ibrutinib-treated CLL. At the level of the study: Overall, 24 responses were partial and 2 complete; following median roughly 72 months, roughly 14 patients stayed remitted and approximately 12 progressed.

The germline V gene has CDR1 SGDLS and CDR2 YYNGEE. The CDR3 has 14 residues. The ends were cut back, 5 bases at V and 2 bases at J, with 14 bases in the middle. Remarks on this clone: This may come from a read error, since a much larger clone is one base off. Other DNA sequences in the sample encode the same CDR3.

Assay used: immunoSEQ multiplex PCR; TCRdb lists only in-frame clones, some missing. The sample lists 150,000 to 200,000 clones, under 85% occurring once. The TCR comes from a human donor with chronic lymphocytic leukemia. The specimen was PBMCs, collected after 24 months of ibrutinib treatment. The chain has TRBV9 and TRBJ2-7; D perhaps matches TRBD2 (6 bases). CDR3 protein: CASSSGTRTYEQYF. The CDR3 DNA follows: TGTGCCAGCAGTTCTGGGACTCGCACCTACGAGCAGTACTTC.